A single T cell receptor beta chain is shown here with its context. Antigen: not known. This sample was included in a study of early stage breast cancer tumors. Study results and limitations: Unsorted bulk genomic DNA sequencing lacked pairing and functional marker data.

Produced via immunoSEQ multiplex PCR; TCRdb's table is partial and in-frame only. The sample contains roughly 56,000 clones, 60% to 85% of which appear only once. This CDR3 contains 13 residues. The V and J ends lost 4 bases and 9 bases, in that order; junction bases with no gene match: 5. CDR1 is SQVTM, CDR2 ANQGSEA, per germline. The receptor was isolated from a person aged 30 to 40 with breast cancer. What was sequenced was blood. The rearrangement joins TRBV29-1 to TRBJ2-1; the match to TRBD2 covers 11 bases. CDR3 protein: CSVALAGEGEQFF. DNA of the CDR3: TGCAGCGTTGCACTAGCGGGAGAGGGTGAGCAGTTCTTC.